This T cell receptor (beta chain) was observed in a study of T-cell reconstitution after alpha-beta-depleted transplantation in children (dated by TCRdb to the mid-2010s). Looking at the study overall: The study quantitatively tracked T-cell immune reconstitution after TCRalphabeta/CD19-depleted allogeneic hematopoietic cell transplantation in children using TCR repertoire profiling.

A distance of 14 bases separates the germline ends of V and J, which lose 5 bases and 0 bases respectively. CDR1 is given as MNHEY and CDR2 as SMNVEV, both from the germline V gene (reference sequence). From cysteine to phenylalanine, the CDR3 is 16 amino acids long. Only CDR3 DNA is held: 48 bases, read in frame from base 1. To note about this clonotype: Its antigen remains unidentified. No base quality values were provided; no much bigger clone lies one nucleotide off.

Findings and caveats that apply to the study as a whole: The apparently early recovery of alphabetaT-cell counts about two months after transplant reportedly depended on only several hundred rapidly expanded clones that came from non-depleted graft cells. Hyperexpanded clone frequencies declined over subsequent months; after one year, T-cell counts and TCRbeta diversity were mostly attributed to newly produced T cells. In some patients, the high TCRbeta diversity seen at day 60 was put down to recipient T cells and intrathymic progenitors that had survived conditioning.

Sample treatment or condition, as interpreted from the label and publication: allogeneic hematopoietic cell transplantation with graft depleted of TCRalphabeta T cells and CD19 B cells. The transplant recipients were children given TCRalphabeta/CD19-depleted allogeneic hematopoietic cell grafts. Libraries were prepared through PCR. The sequencer was an Illumina HiSeq 2500. To normalize quantification of the TCRbeta repertoire, the TCR libraries were built with molecular barcoding that relied on unique molecular identifiers. TCRdb ran its own pipeline on the public reads, namely fastp trimming at Q25 and MiXCR clone calling, and kept in-frame beta chains. A single entry per CDR3 protein holds the most common genes and DNA from its merged rows. Present in this sample are 780,000 or so distinct CDR3 sequences, less than 20% of which were seen just once. Approximately 5% of the sample goes to the ten largest clones.

The chain is assembled from TRBV27 and TRBJ2-1; a tentative D match to TRBD2 spans 6 bases. The TCR sequence derives from a male patient younger than 18 who had a stem cell transplant for acute lymphoblastic leukemia, so the T cells may come from the graft donor. The sequences come from PBMCs, mostly from graft donor cells, collected 360 days after TCRalphabeta/CD19-depleted stem cell transplant. Read as DNA, the sequence is TGTGCCAGCAGTCCCCTAGCGCCGAGCTCCTACAATGAGCAGTTCTTC. It codes for CASSPLAPSSYNEQFF.